This T cell receptor (beta chain) was captured in a study of early T cells in non-severe SARS-CoV-2 infection. About the study: Alpha and beta chains were unpaired, from unsorted whole-blood bulk RNA.

MiXCR, run by TCRdb on the 5' RACE reads, gives a single entry per CDR3 protein. The sample contains about 70,000 distinct CDR3 sequences, about 9% of which appear only once. This clonotype was counted ten times or more. Germline V lookup: CDR1 LNHDA, CDR2 SQIVND (reference sequence). V was cut by 7 bases and J by 0 bases, with 9 bases left in between. The CDR3 totals 14 residues. This sequence originates from an adult who was a healthcare worker with PCR-confirmed SARS-CoV-2 infection or an uninfected control (not recorded which). The chain employs TRBV19 and TRBJ1-4; D gene ambiguous. Source: whole blood, taken at baseline. CDR3 residues: CASTYLATNEKLFF. CDR3 nucleotides: TGTGCCAGTACCTACCTCGCAACTAATGAAAAACTGTTTTTT. The full variable domain, its missing parts supplied by reference TRBV19 and TRBJ1-4, is DGGITQSPKYLFRKEGQNVTLSCEQNLNHDAMYWYRQDPGQGLRLIYYSQIVNDFQKGDIAEGYSVSREKKESFPLTVTSAQKNPTAFYLCASTYLATNEKLFFGSGTQLSVL.